The 30 T cell receptor beta chains presented below share a single source sample, sequenced in a study of shared clonotypes between healthy human individuals. Profiled with immunoSEQ multiplex PCR; TCRdb holds only in-frame clones, not every one. The sample has some 2 million clones, approximately 95% seen once. Terminally differentiated effector memory CD45RA+ cells were excluded by CCR7 positive selection of CD45RO-negative cells. Sequences were obtained from naive CD8+ T cells sorted from blood. The receptors shown here come from a man younger than 30 in good health.

This clone was detected only once. This rearrangement joins TRBV7-2 to TRBJ2-5; D unclear. V dropped 0 bases and J dropped 7 bases, with 12 bases sitting between them. The CDR3 is 14 amino acids. Germline CDR1 SGHTA, CDR2 FQGNSA. Here the CDR3 DNA reads TGTGCCAGCAGCTTAGCTGAGGATAGAGGGACCCAGTACTTC. Amino acids: CASSLAEDRGTQYF.

This clone was seen once. The chain carries TRBV11-2 and TRBJ2-7; possibly TRBD2 for D (6 bases). CDR1 SGHAT and CDR2 FQNNGV come from the germline V gene. V was trimmed by 5 bases and J by 4 bases, leaving 12 bases between them. CDR3 length equals 13 residues. CDR3 DNA sequence: TGTGCCAGCAGCCCAAGGACTAAATACGAGCAGTACTTC. This codes for CASSPRTKYEQYF.

The chain employs TRBV5-1 and TRBJ2-7; 10 bases match TRBD1. The V segment lost 4 bases and the J segment 6 bases; nucleotides outside the gene matches: 10. Germline CDR1 SGHRS, CDR2 YFSETQ. This CDR3 has 15 amino acids. The CDR3 region is CASSPAPTGGAEQYF. The CDR3 nucleotides read TGCGCCAGCAGCCCGGCTCCGACAGGGGGCGCCGAGCAGTACTTC.

The rearrangement joins TRBV4-1 to TRBJ2-7; 7 bases map to TRBD1. Germline-derived CDR1 and CDR2 are MGHRA and YSYEKL. The CDR3 extends over 14 amino acids. The V segment lost 5 bases and the J segment 4 bases; nucleotides outside the gene matches: 8. The chain's CDR3 is CASSFRDSEYEQYF. CDR3 coding DNA: TGCGCCAGCAGCTTCCGGGACAGCGAATACGAGCAGTACTTC.

This clone appeared once. The V call is TRBV7-8, the J call TRBJ1-1, with a possible D match to TRBD1 (5 bases). Per germline, CDR1 SGHVS and CDR2 FQNEAQ. This CDR3 is built from 14 residues. V lost 5 bases to trimming and J lost 1 base, with 11 bases between them. The CDR3 region has the DNA TGTGCCAGCAGCCTACCGCAGGGGAACACTGAAGCTTTCTTT. Its translation is CASSLPQGNTEAFF.

This clone is a singleton in its sample. One end of the junction does not line up with germline, which may come from a read error. The rearrangement links TRBV6-1 to TRBJ2-7; D not certain. The CDR3 is made up of 10 amino acids. Germline V gene sequence: CDR1 MNHNS, CDR2 SASEGT. The CDR3 DNA follows: TGTGCCAGCAGTGAGAGGTTTTGGATCTTC. Its translation: CASSERFWIF.

This clone was seen just once. CDR3 bases: TGTGCCAGCAGCGTAAGCAGGACTAGCGGTAGCACAGATACGCAGTATTTT. This translates into CASSVSRTSGSTDTQYF. V and J are TRBV9 and TRBJ2-3; 10 bases align to TRBD2. The CDR3 runs 17 residues. After removal of 1 base from V and 0 bases from J, the junction contained 5 bases not matched to a gene. Germline CDR1 and CDR2: SGDLS and YYNGEE.

The V call is TRBV29-1, the J call TRBJ2-2, with 11 bases lining up with TRBD2. Germline trimming cut 6 bases from V and 0 bases from J; bases unmatched to any gene: 3. This CDR3 has 15 residues. From germline, CDR1 is SQVTM and CDR2 ANQGSEA. The CDR3 bases are TGCAGCGTCGGGACTAGCGGTGCGAACACCGGGGAGCTGTTTTTT. This gives the protein CSVGTSGANTGELFF.

This sequence joins TRBV7-6 and TRBJ2-7, with 7 bases lining up with TRBD2. This CDR3 is built from 15 residues. V dropped 0 bases and J dropped 4; count of bases not matched to a gene: 6. CDR1 SGHVS and CDR2 FNYEAQ come from the germline V gene. The CDR3 reads CASSLASGLSYEQYF. Here the CDR3 DNA reads TGTGCCAGCAGCTTAGCTTCGGGACTATCTTACGAGCAGTACTTC. Variable domain in full (rest from reference TRBV7-6 and TRBJ2-7): GAGVSQSPRYKVTKRGQDVALRCDPISGHVSLYWYRQALGQGPEFLTYFNYEAQQDKSGLPNDRFSAERPEGSISTLTIQRTEQRDSAMYRCASSLASGLSYEQYFGPGTRLTVT.

The chain has TRBV7-9 and TRBJ1-1; D might be TRBD1 (5 bases). The germline V gene encodes CDR1 SEHNR and CDR2 FQNEAQ (reference sequence). V gave up 3 bases and J gave up 0 bases, with 14 bases separating them. The CDR3 covers 16 residues. The CDR3, as DNA: TGTGCCAGCAGCTTTGGGGCTACGGGAATGAACACTGAAGCTTTCTTT. It is translated as CASSFGATGMNTEAFF. Full variable domain (rest looked up from reference TRBV7-9 and TRBJ1-1): DTGVSQNPRHKITKRGQNVTFRCDPISEHNRLYWYRQTLGQGPEFLTYFQNEAQLEKSRLLSDRFSAERPKGSFSTLEIQRTEQGDSAMYLCASSFGATGMNTEAFFGQGTRLTVV.

In this sample, this clone turned up once. This chain links TRBV4-1 with TRBJ1-1, with D possibly matching TRBD1 (5 bases). Germline CDR1 reads MGHRA; CDR2 reads YSYEKL. CDR3 size: 15 residues. Between the trimmed V and J ends, which lost 0 bases and 5 bases, there was a span of 13 bases. The CDR3 is CASSQEGVGRTEAFF. The CDR3 DNA follows: TGCGCCAGCAGCCAAGAAGGGGTGGGGAGGACTGAAGCTTTCTTT.

This clone showed up just a few times. This chain joins TRBV28 and TRBJ2-7; D may be TRBD1 (5 bases). Between the trimmed V and J ends, which lost 1 base and 6 bases, there was a span of 16 bases. CDR1 and CDR2 (germline): MDHEN, SYDVKM. The CDR3 covers 15 residues. CDR3 coding DNA: TGTGCCAGCAGTTTATATCAGACAGACCTGTCCGAGCAGTACTTC. It codes for CASSLYQTDLSEQYF. Using reference TRBV28 and TRBJ2-7 for the parts outside the CDR3, the full variable domain is DVKVTQSSRYLVKRTGEKVFLECVQDMDHENMFWYRQDPGLGLRLIYFSYDVKMKEKGDIPEGYSVSREKKERFSLILESASTNQTSMYLCASSLYQTDLSEQYFGPGTRLTVT.

The V and J genes are TRBV19 and TRBJ1-2, with 7 nucleotides matching TRBD1. Trimming cost V 9 bases and J 5 bases; bases outside gene matches: 9. The CDR3 runs 13 residues. Germline V CDR1 and CDR2: LNHDA, SQIVND (reference sequence). CDR3 bases: TGTGCCAGCGACCCGGGACAGACTTATGGCTACACCTTC. The encoded protein is CASDPGQTYGYTF.

The chain links TRBV30 to TRBJ1-1; D ambiguous. Trimming pared 1 base from V and 3 bases from J, leaving 9 bases between. The CDR3 sequence is 13 residues long. Germline values: CDR1 GTSNPN, CDR2 SVGIG (reference sequence). CDR3 nucleotide sequence: TGTGCCTGGAGTGGGCTCGGTCACACTGAAGCTTTCTTT. Translation gives CAWSGLGHTEAFF.

V is TRBV19 and J is TRBJ1-1; unclear D gene. The CDR3 runs to 15 residues. Germline CDR1 reads LNHDA; CDR2 reads SQIVND (reference sequence). The V end lost 5 bases, the J end lost 3 bases, and 16 bases lay between the germline ends. The CDR3, as DNA: TGTGCCAGTAGTTTCCGGGCCAGCGTGGACACTGAAGCTTTCTTT. Its protein is CASSFRASVDTEAFF.

The rearrangement uses TRBV7-6 and TRBJ2-7; D gene uncertain. This CDR3 region has 13 residues. V was clipped by 1 base and J by 10 bases, with 14 bases between them. CDR1 and CDR2 (germline): SGHVS, FNYEAQ. CDR3 sequence reads: CASSLVAAEEQYF. CDR3 in DNA: TGTGCCAGCAGCTTAGTTGCAGCCGAGGAACAGTACTTC.

The chain recombines TRBV7-9 with TRBJ2-1; TRBD1 matches 8 bases. The J segment lost 4 bases and the V segment lost 5 bases, leaving 7 bases of the junction unmatched. Germline V gene sequence: CDR1 SEHNR, CDR2 FQNEAQ (reference sequence). The CDR3 has 15 residues. This CDR3 is CASSAPGGRYNEQFF. The CDR3 DNA reads as TGTGCCAGCAGCGCACCAGGGGGCCGATACAATGAGCAGTTCTTC.

A remark on this clone: Within the sample, other DNA sequences also encode this same CDR3. The chain carries TRBV30 and TRBJ2-7, with TRBD1 matching over 8 bases. This CDR3 is 13 amino acids long. V was pared by 0 bases and J by 3 bases, with 1 base of the junction left unmatched. Germline CDR1 and CDR2: GTSNPN and SVGIG (reference sequence). In DNA, the CDR3 is TGTGCCTGGAGTGTAACAGGGGGCTACGAGCAGTACTTC. Amino acids: CAWSVTGGYEQYF.

The chain couples TRBV10-1 to TRBJ2-3; no firm D call. Germline assignment: CDR1 WNHNN and CDR2 SYGVQD (reference sequence). Trimming stripped 3 bases from V and 2 bases from J, with 6 bases between. The CDR3 sequence is 13 residues long. In DNA form, the CDR3 reads TGCGCCAGCAGTGATTCTAACACAGATACGCAGTATTTT. Translated: CASSDSNTDTQYF.

The V call is TRBV6-6, the J call TRBJ2-7, with 8 bases identical to TRBD1. The CDR3 spans 16 residues. Germline CDR1 reads MNHNY; CDR2 reads SVGAGI (reference sequence). Losses at the gene ends were 6 bases for V and 5 bases for J; bases not matched to a gene: 15. The CDR3 coding sequence is TGTGCCAGCAGCTCCCAACAGGGGGTACTAGGGAACGAGCAGTACTTC. Translating it yields CASSSQQGVLGNEQYF.

The gene calls are TRBV14 and TRBJ1-3; D gene uncertain. This CDR3 comprises 17 residues. The ends were cut back, 2 bases at V and 3 bases at J, with 17 bases in the middle. Germline CDR1 SGHDN, CDR2 FVKESK. CDR3 in DNA: TGTGCCAGCAGCCAATTGGGAGTCGCGGGGTTTGGAAACACCATATATTTT. Its translation: CASSQLGVAGFGNTIYF.

The rearrangement links TRBV30 to TRBJ1-2; D possibly corresponds to TRBD1 (6 bases). The CDR3 spans 15 residues. V was shortened by 4 bases and J by 8 bases, with 23 bases between the two germline ends. The V gene's germline CDR1 is GTSNPN and CDR2 SVGIG (reference sequence). DNA for the CDR3: TGTGCCTGGATCGGACCCGGGGGGGCTGTCGACGGCTACACCTTC. This encodes CAWIGPGGAVDGYTF.

The chain combines TRBV27 with TRBJ2-3; D is possibly TRBD1 or TRBD2 (5 bases each). The CDR3 totals 12 residues. The germline V and J ends were trimmed by 4 bases and 6 bases, with 8 bases remaining between them. The germline V gene has CDR1 MNHEY and CDR2 SMNVEV (reference sequence). Here the CDR3 reads CASSSWGDTQYF. The CDR3 coding sequence is TGTGCCAGCAGTTCCTGGGGGGATACGCAGTATTTT.

V is TRBV12-5 and J is TRBJ2-1; possibly TRBD1 or TRBD2 for D (5 bases each). Germline V gene sequence: CDR1 LGHNT, CDR2 FRNRAP. Trimming took 6 bases from V and 0 from J, leaving 18 bases between them. This CDR3 region has 17 residues. CDR3: CASGPPWDRSSYNEQFF. CDR3 bases: TGTGCTAGTGGCCCACCGTGGGACCGGAGCTCCTACAATGAGCAGTTCTTC.

This chain joins TRBV25-1 and TRBJ1-1; D remains unclear. Germline V CDR1 and CDR2: MGHDK, SYGVNS. The V end lost 10 bases, the J end lost 0 bases, and 6 bases lay between the germline ends. The CDR3 length is 11 residues. The CDR3, as DNA: TGTGCCACCGGCATGAACACTGAAGCTTTCTTT. Translated, it gives CATGMNTEAFF.

The chain is built from TRBV6-6 and TRBJ2-7; D is undetermined. Germline V gives CDR1 MNHNY, CDR2 SVGAGI (reference sequence). The CDR3 is 13 residues long. Deletions cut 0 bases from V and 5 bases from J, with 8 bases between. CDR3 region: CASSYSDVDEQYF. The CDR3 DNA reads as TGTGCCAGCAGTTACTCGGACGTCGACGAGCAGTACTTC.

The gene calls are TRBV7-8 and TRBJ1-1; 8 bases match TRBD1. V lost 4 bases, J lost 5 bases, and 15 bases stayed unmatched. The V gene's germline CDR1 is SGHVS and CDR2 FQNEAQ. The CDR3 length is 17 residues. CDR3 in amino acids: CASSSNDRGDDLTEAFF. The CDR3 DNA reads TGTGCCAGCAGCTCCAACGACAGGGGCGATGACTTAACTGAAGCTTTCTTT.

This chain links TRBV19 with TRBJ2-7; 8 bases line up with TRBD2. The J segment lost 7 bases and the V segment lost 5 bases, leaving 1 base of the junction unmatched. CDR3 length: 11 amino acids. Germline-derived CDR1 and CDR2 are LNHDA and SQIVND (reference sequence). CDR3 in amino acids: CASSPGGEQYF. For the CDR3, the DNA is TGTGCCAGTAGTCCGGGGGGGGAGCAGTACTTC.

As DNA, the CDR3 is TGTGCCAGCTCCCACAGTAGCGGGTATACCTACGAGCAGTACTTC. Translating it yields CASSHSSGYTYEQYF. The chain joins TRBV6-5 to TRBJ2-7; TRBD2 matches at 7 bases. The CDR3 runs 15 residues. The V and J ends lost 8 bases and 2 bases, in that order; junction bases with no gene match: 12. Germline loops: CDR1 MNHEY, CDR2 SVGAGI.

The chain couples TRBV5-6 to TRBJ1-2; TRBD1 is a possible D gene (5 bases). Per the germline V gene, CDR1 is SGHDT and CDR2 is YYEEEE. Trimming pared 6 bases from V and 8 bases from J, leaving 11 bases between. The CDR3 length is 11 residues. CDR3 DNA: TGTGCCAGCACTTCGGGGCCCGGCTACACCTTC. Translation: CASTSGPGYTF.